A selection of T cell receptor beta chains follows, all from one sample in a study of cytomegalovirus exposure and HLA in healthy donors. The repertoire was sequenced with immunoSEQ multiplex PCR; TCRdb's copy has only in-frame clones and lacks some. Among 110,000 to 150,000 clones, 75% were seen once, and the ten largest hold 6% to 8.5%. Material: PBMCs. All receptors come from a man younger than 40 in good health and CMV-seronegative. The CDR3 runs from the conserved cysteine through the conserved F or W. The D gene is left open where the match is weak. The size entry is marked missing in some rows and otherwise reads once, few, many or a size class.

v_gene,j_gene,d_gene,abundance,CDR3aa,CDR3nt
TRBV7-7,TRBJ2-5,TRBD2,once,CASSAKGSSGQETQYF,TGTGCTAGCAGCGCCAAGGGTAGTAGCGGGCAAGAGACCCAGTACTTC
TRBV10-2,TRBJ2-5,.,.,CASSEPGDETQYF,TGCGCCAGCAGTGAACCCGGAGATGAGACCCAGTACTTC
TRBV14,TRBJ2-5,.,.,CASSQDKARKETQYF,TGTGCCAGCAGCCAAGATAAGGCCAGGAAAGAGACCCAGTACTTC
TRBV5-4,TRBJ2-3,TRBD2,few,CASSWAGGRPDTQYF,TGTGCCAGCAGCTGGGCGGGGGGGAGACCAGATACGCAGTATTTT
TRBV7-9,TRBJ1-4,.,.,CASSRPGNEKLFF,TGTGCCAGCAGTCGGCCGGGGAATGAAAAACTGTTTTTT
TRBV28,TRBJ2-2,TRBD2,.,CASSSPAGEGTGELFF,TGTGCCAGCAGTTCCCCGGCGGGAGAGGGCACCGGGGAGCTGTTTTTT
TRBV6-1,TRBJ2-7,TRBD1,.,CASSGGGTGFYEQYF,TGTGCCAGCAGTGGGGGGGGGACAGGGTTCTACGAGCAGTACTTC
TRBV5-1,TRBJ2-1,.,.,CASSLGWGPTEQFF,TGCGCCAGCAGCTTGGGGTGGGGGCCCACAGAGCAGTTCTTC
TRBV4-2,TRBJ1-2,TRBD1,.,CASSQWDRGFESENYGYTF,TGTGCCAGCAGCCAGTGGGACAGGGGATTTGAGTCAGAAAACTATGGCTACACCTTC
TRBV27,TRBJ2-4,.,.,CATQGLSKNIQYF,TGTGCCACCCAGGGGCTAAGCAAAAACATTCAGTACTTC
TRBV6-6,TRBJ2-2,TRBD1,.,CASSRDRGWSGELFF,TGTGCCAGCAGCCGGGACAGGGGTTGGTCCGGGGAGCTGTTTTTT
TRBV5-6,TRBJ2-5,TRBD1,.,CASSFGTEETQYF,TGTGCCAGCAGCTTCGGGACAGAAGAGACCCAGTACTTC
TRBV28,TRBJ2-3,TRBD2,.,CASAQPGGARDTQYF,TGTGCCAGCGCCCAACCGGGGGGGGCACGGGATACGCAGTATTTT
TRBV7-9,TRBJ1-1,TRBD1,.,CASSENRGQNTEAFF,TGTGCCAGCAGTGAAAACAGGGGGCAGAACACTGAAGCTTTCTTT
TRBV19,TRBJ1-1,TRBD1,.,CASKVPMTGEGAEAFF,TGTGCCAGCAAAGTCCCGATGACAGGGGAGGGAGCTGAAGCTTTCTTT
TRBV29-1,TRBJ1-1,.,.,CSVEVTGLNTEAFF,TGCAGCGTTGAAGTAACAGGGCTGAACACTGAAGCTTTCTTT
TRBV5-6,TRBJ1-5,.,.,CASSLVTQPQHF,TGTGCCAGCAGCTTGGTCACACAGCCCCAGCATTTT